This TCR beta chain comes out of a study of shared clonotypes between healthy human individuals. The CDR3 is made up of 18 amino acids. V was pared by 5 bases and J by 2 bases, with 9 bases of the junction left unmatched. Germline V gives CDR1 PRHDT, CDR2 FYEKMQ (reference sequence). Produced via immunoSEQ multiplex PCR; TCRdb's table is partial and in-frame only. Among roughly 2.6 million clones, about 92% were seen once, and the ten largest hold about 0.13%. Study-wide results and limits: The sharing of roughly 5% of naive CD4 clonotypes was seen across a handful of donors. Non-shared clonotypes were found to have lower generation probabilities than the clonotypes that were shared by all four of the sorted-subset donors.

Concerning this clone: Its matching antigen is unknown.

The rearrangement links TRBV13 to TRBJ2-6; TRBD1 aligns across 10 bases. The sequenced material came from naive CD4+ T cells sorted from blood. Subset specified: CD45RA+ positively selected. The sequence derives from a man in his late teens or twenties in good health. CDR3 sequence: CASSTRQGASAGANVLTF. The CDR3, as DNA: TGTGCCAGCAGCACGAGACAGGGGGCTAGCGCTGGGGCCAACGTCCTGACTTTC.